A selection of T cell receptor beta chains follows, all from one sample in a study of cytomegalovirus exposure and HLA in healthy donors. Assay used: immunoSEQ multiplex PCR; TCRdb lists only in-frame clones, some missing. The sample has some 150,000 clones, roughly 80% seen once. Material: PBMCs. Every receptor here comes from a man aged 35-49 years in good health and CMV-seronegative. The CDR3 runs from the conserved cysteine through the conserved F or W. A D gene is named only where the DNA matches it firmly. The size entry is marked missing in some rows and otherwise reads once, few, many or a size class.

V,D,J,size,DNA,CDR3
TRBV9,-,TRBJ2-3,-,TGTGCCAGCAGCGGATCAGGGATCTCCACAGATACGCAGTATTTT,CASSGSGISTDTQYF
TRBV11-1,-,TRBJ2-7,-,TGTGCCAGCAGCTCCCTGAACCCGGGTTCCTACGAGCAGTACTTC,CASSSLNPGSYEQYF
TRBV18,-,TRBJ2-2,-,TGTGCCAGCTCACCATATAGCGGGGAGCTGTTTTTT,CASSPYSGELFF
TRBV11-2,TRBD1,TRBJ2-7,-,TGTGCCAGCAGCTTAGACAGGGGGACAGGGAGTCCTCACGGGCAGTACTTC,CASSLDRGTGSPHGQYF
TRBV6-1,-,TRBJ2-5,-,TGTGCCAGCAGTGAAGGAGACGCGCGGGTGGACCAGTACTTC,CASSEGDARVDQYF
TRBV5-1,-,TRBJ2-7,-,TGCGCCAGCACCAGGACGGACTCAAACGAGCAGTACTTC,CASTRTDSNEQYF
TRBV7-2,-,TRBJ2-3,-,TGTGCCAGCAGCCGCCACGGGGGAGATACGCAGTATTTT,CASSRHGGDTQYF
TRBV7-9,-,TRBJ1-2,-,TGTGCCAGCAGCCCCGGGTGGAGTGGCTACACCTTC,CASSPGWSGYTF
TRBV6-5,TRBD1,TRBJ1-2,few,TGTGCCAGCAGTTACTCGAAACAGGGGGAGAGTGGCTACACCTTC,CASSYSKQGESGYTF
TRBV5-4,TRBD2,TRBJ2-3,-,TGTGCCAGCAGCTTGGTTAGCGGGGGCTACACAGATACGCAGTATTTT,CASSLVSGGYTDTQYF
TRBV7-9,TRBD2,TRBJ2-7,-,TGTGCCAGCAGCTCCCTAGCGGGGGGGGCCTACGAGCAGTACTTC,CASSSLAGGAYEQYF
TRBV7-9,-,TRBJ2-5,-,TGTGCCACCGAAGAGACCCAGTACTTC,CATEETQYF
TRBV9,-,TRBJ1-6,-,TGTGCCAGCAGCCTCTTGGGGGGAAATTCACCCCTCCACTTT,CASSLLGGNSPLHF
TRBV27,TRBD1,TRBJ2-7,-,TGTGCCGGCAGGGGGACAGGTCTCTCCTACGAGCAGTACTTC,CAGRGTGLSYEQYF
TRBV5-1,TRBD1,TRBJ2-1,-,TGCGCCAGCAGAGTTGGGACAGGGTTTGTGCAGTTCTTC,CASRVGTGFVQFF
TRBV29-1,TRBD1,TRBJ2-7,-,TGCAGCGTCCCCGGGACAGGGGGTTACGAGCAGTACTTC,CSVPGTGGYEQYF
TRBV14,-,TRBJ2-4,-,TGTGCCAGCAGCCAAGATCTGGGCGGGGGCCCCCGAGGAGTGATTCAGTACTTC,CASSQDLGGGPRGVIQYF
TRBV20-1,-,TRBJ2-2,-,TGCAGTGCCCCCTTTGTAGGGGAGCTGTTTTTT,CSAPFVGELFF
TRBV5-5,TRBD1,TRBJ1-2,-,TGTGCCAGCAGCTTGGATGGGGGGACAGGTTTGTTTAGCGCTGGCTACACCTTC,CASSLDGGTGLFSAGYTF
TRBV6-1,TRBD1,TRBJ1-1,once,TGTGCCAGCAGACGACAGGGGTTGAACACTGAAGCTTTCTTT,CASRRQGLNTEAFF
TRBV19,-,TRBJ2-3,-,TGTGCCAGTAGTAATGGGGGGGCTTCCTATACGCAGTATTTT,CASSNGGASYTQYF
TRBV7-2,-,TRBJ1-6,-,TGTGCCAGCAGCTTAGCCCGGGGGAGGGATTATAATTCACCCCTCCACTTT,CASSLARGRDYNSPLHF
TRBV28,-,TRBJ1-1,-,TGTGCCAGCAGTTTTGCTACAGGGACGGGCACTGAAGCTTTCTTT,CASSFATGTGTEAFF
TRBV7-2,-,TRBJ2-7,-,TGTGCCAGCAGCTTAGAGCTGGGCGGGACCTACGAGCAGTACTTC,CASSLELGGTYEQYF
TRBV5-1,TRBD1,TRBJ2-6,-,TGCGCCAGCAGCGAAAGACAGGGCAGCTCTGGGGCCAACGTCCTGACTTTC,CASSERQGSSGANVLTF
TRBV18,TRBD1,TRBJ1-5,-,TGTGCCAGCTCACCAGCCGGAGTCCAGGGGGATCAGCCCCAGCATTTT,CASSPAGVQGDQPQHF
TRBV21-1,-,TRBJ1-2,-,TGTGCCAGCAGCCCCCGGGGGGGAAACTATGACTACACCTTC,CASSPRGGNYDYTF
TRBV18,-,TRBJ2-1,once,TGTGCCAGCTCACCCGGGACTGGAAGTGAGCAGTTCTTC,CASSPGTGSEQFF
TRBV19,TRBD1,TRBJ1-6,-,TGTGCCAGTAGTGAACAGGGGGGGGCGGGGAATTCACCCCTCCACTTT,CASSEQGGAGNSPLHF
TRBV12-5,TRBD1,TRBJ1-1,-,TGTGCTAGTGGGTTTTCAGGGGGCACTGAAGCTTTCTTT,CASGFSGGTEAFF
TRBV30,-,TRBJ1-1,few,TGTGCCTGGAGTGTACTCGTCAGGGGCCGCGGTGAAGCTTTCTTT,CAWSVLVRGRGEAFF
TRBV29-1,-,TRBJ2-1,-,TGCAGCGCAAATGAGCAGTTCTTC,CSANEQFF
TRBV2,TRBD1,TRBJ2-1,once,TGTGCCAGCAGTGCCGCTCCGACAGGGCAGGGTGAGCAGTTCTTC,CASSAAPTGQGEQFF
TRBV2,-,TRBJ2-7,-,TGTGCCAGCAGTGAATTGACTATCTTCTCCTACGAGCAGTACTTC,CASSELTIFSYEQYF
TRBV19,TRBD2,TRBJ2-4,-,TGTGCCAGTAGTCCACCTGCGGGAGCGGACATTCAGTACTTC,CASSPPAGADIQYF
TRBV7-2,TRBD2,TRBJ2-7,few,TGTGCCAGCAGCCCTCATGGCGGGGGTTCTTCCGAGCAGTACTTC,CASSPHGGGSSEQYF
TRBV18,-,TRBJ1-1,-,TGTGCCAGCTCAGACGCGTTCGGGCGGGGGCATGAAGCTTTCTTT,CASSDAFGRGHEAFF
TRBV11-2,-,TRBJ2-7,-,TGTGCCAGCAGCGGCGGGCGGGATTACGAGCAGTACTTC,CASSGGRDYEQYF
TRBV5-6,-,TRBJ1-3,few,TGTGCCAGCAGCTTTATTGGCAACGGAAACACCATATATTTT,CASSFIGNGNTIYF
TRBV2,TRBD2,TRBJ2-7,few,TGTGCCAGCAGTGGCCATAGCGGGGGAGCCTCGGAGCAGTACTTC,CASSGHSGGASEQYF
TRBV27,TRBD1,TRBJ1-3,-,TGTGCCAGCAGTCGTGGGACAGGGTTCTCTGGAAACACCATATATTTT,CASSRGTGFSGNTIYF
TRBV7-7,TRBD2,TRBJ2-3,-,TGTGCTAGCAGCTTGACTAGCGGGCACACAGATACGCAGTATTTT,CASSLTSGHTDTQYF
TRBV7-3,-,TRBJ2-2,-,TGTGCCAGCAGCTTACTGCCAGGGGTTAGCAACGGGGAGCTGTTTTTT,CASSLLPGVSNGELFF
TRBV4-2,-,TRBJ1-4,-,TGTGCCAGCAGCCAAACCCATCCAGGGGCGGGTAATGAAAAACTGTTTTTT,CASSQTHPGAGNEKLFF
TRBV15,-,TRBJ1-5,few,TGTGCCACCAGCTCCCCCGGGGTTCAGCCCCAGCATTTT,CATSSPGVQPQHF
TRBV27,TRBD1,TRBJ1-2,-,TGTGCCAGCAGTCCACACCGGGACAGGGCCAATGGCTACACCTTC,CASSPHRDRANGYTF